Following are 9 T cell receptor beta chains from one sample sequenced in a study of CD8 T cells in Susac syndrome. The RNA, about 0.5 to 1 ug, was put through reverse transcription using random hexamers. TCRdb reanalysed the immunoSEQ multiplex PCR reads using MiXCR and keeps one entry per CDR3 protein. Of around 140,000 distinct CDR3 sequences in the sample, 94% were seen once. Input material: CD4+ T cells from PBMCs. Source of these receptors: a human donor in good health.

V is TRBV5-4 and J is TRBJ1-1, with D hard to call. In germline, CDR1 is SGHNT, CDR2 YYREEE (reference sequence). Trimming stripped 5 bases from V and 3 bases from J, with 17 bases between. The CDR3 sequence is 15 residues long. Here the CDR3 DNA reads TGTGCCAGCAGTTTCCCCACGGGCGGGTACACTGAAGCTTTCTTT. As protein: CASSFPTGGYTEAFF.

The chain combines TRBV29-1 with TRBJ1-2; D not certain. The CDR3 runs 13 residues. V lost 3 bases and J 3 bases, leaving 11 bases between the germline ends. Per germline, CDR1 SQVTM and CDR2 ANQGSEA. The CDR3 is CSVERLRDYGYTF. The DNA for the CDR3 is TGCAGCGTTGAGCGACTCCGGGACTATGGCTACACCTTC. The full variable domain, its missing parts supplied by reference TRBV29-1 and TRBJ1-2, is SAVISQKPSRDICQRGTSLTIQCQVDSQVTMMFWYRQQPGQSLTLIATANQGSEATYESGFVIDKFPISRPNLTFSTLTVSNMSPEDSSIYLCSVERLRDYGYTFGSGTRLTVV.

J is TRBJ1-2 and V is TRBV7-9; D is possibly TRBD1 (6 bases). CDR1 SEHNR and CDR2 FQNEAQ come from the germline V gene (reference sequence). V was clipped by 5 bases and J by 5 bases, with 30 bases between them. The CDR3 loop spans 19 amino acids. CDR3 amino acids: CASSTPALGAPKGEYGYTF. Here the CDR3 DNA reads TGTGCCAGCAGCACCCCCGCCCTGGGGGCCCCAAAGGGGGAATATGGCTACACCTTC.

V usage is TRBV5-1 and J usage is TRBJ1-1; 11 bases align to TRBD1. J was trimmed by 5 bases and V by 4 bases; bases with no gene match: 7. The germline CDR1 and CDR2 sequences are SGHRS and YFSETQ. The CDR3 loop spans 15 amino acids. The CDR3 sequence is CASSIGQGASTEAFF. CDR3 DNA sequence: TGCGCCAGCAGCATAGGACAGGGGGCGAGTACTGAAGCTTTCTTT.

This chain uses TRBV30 with TRBJ2-1, with TRBD2 identical over 9 bases. V lost 5 bases to trimming and J lost 4 bases; unmatched junction nucleotides: 6. The CDR3 spans 14 residues. Germline V CDR1 and CDR2: GTSNPN, SVGIG (reference sequence). The CDR3 region is CAWAGTSRYNEQFF. The CDR3 nucleotides read TGTGCCTGGGCCGGGACTAGCAGATACAATGAGCAGTTCTTC.

This clonotype was observed once. The rearrangement joins TRBV5-1 to TRBJ1-2, with 8 bases that match TRBD1. Trimming took 3 bases from V and 3 from J; bases not matched to a gene: 7. This CDR3 has 15 residues. CDR1 SGHRS and CDR2 YFSETQ come from the germline V gene. The CDR3 coding sequence is TGCGCCAGCAGCTGGGACGGGACAGGAGACTATGGCTACACCTTC. Translation: CASSWDGTGDYGYTF.

This chain uses TRBV5-1 with TRBJ1-1; D is unclear. The CDR3 is made up of 13 amino acids. V was pared by 4 bases and J by 10 bases, with 17 bases between. Germline V gene data show CDR1 as SGHRS and CDR2 as YFSETQ. The CDR3 bases are TGCGCCAGCAGCGCTGGACCCCAAGATCGAGCTTTCTTT. Translated, it gives CASSAGPQDRAFF.

This chain joins TRBV12-3 or TRBV12-4 and TRBJ1-2; TRBD1 matches at 8 bases. This CDR3 has 15 residues. V was clipped by 5 bases and J by 3 bases; unmatched bases: 8. As DNA, the CDR3 is TGTGCCAGCAGTCCCGGACAGGGAAGTTACTATGGCTACACCTTC. Its protein is CASSPGQGSYYGYTF.

The chain links TRBV27 to TRBJ2-4, with D uncertain. V lost 6 bases and J 1 base, leaving 13 bases between the germline ends. The CDR3 consists of 15 residues. Germline values: CDR1 MNHEY, CDR2 SMNVEV (reference sequence). CDR3: CASRRTPEAKNIQYF. As DNA, the CDR3 is TGTGCCAGCAGAAGGACCCCCGAGGCCAAAAACATTCAGTACTTC.